In this sample, the clone carrying this TCR beta chain turned up many times. As yet, its antigen is unknown. The data are from a study of T cells in Graves' hyperthyroidism and ophthalmopathy. General study results and limits: Patients with ophthalmopathy were separated from those with stable hyperthyroidism by a 13 V-J model.

The CDR3 runs 14 residues. CDR1 and CDR2 (germline): MNHEY, SVGAGI. The V end was cut by 0 bases, the J end by 5 bases, with 11 bases between. Reasons for excluding patients were uncontrolled infection, other autoimmune disease, pregnancy or lactation. There were TCR beta CDR3 regions amplified from RNA transcripts. First-round RT-PCR targeting the TCR CDR3 was performed with the HTBI primer set. Each CDR3 protein is one row after TCRdb ran MiXCR on the multiplex PCR reads. The sample holds some 570,000 distinct CDR3 sequences, more than 13% seen once. Sequencing was performed on blood. The TCR originated in a woman between 18 and 29 years old with Graves' ophthalmopathy. This chain links TRBV6-5 with TRBJ2-7; TRBD1 might be the D (5 bases). DNA for the CDR3: TGTGCCAGCAGTTACTCAGGGGCATTCGACGAGCAGTACTTC. Translating it yields CASSYSGAFDEQYF.